The 27 T cell receptor beta chains below come from one sample, sequenced in a study of lymphopenia after photon versus proton radiotherapy. TCRdb's table, derived via immunoSEQ multiplex PCR, lists solely in-frame clones and lacks some. The data hold approximately 65,000 clones, with approximately 90% observed a single time. The sample here was peripheral blood, taken from a patient treated with photon-based radiotherapy. Receptors originate from a woman in her 70s with pancreatic cancer.

This chain connects TRBV7-9 to TRBJ2-2; D ambiguous. V lost 1 base and J lost 4, with 10 bases in between. Germline V gene sequence: CDR1 SEHNR, CDR2 FQNEAQ (reference sequence). This CDR3 has 15 residues. The DNA of the CDR3 is TGTGCCAGCAGCTTAGGTGCGGCGATCACCGGGGAGCTGTTTTTT. It is translated as CASSLGAAITGELFF.

The rearrangement joins TRBV4-2 to TRBJ2-1; 7 nucleotides agree with TRBD2. The CDR3 runs 16 residues. Trimming took 1 base from V and 0 from J; bases not matched to a gene: 3. Germline-derived CDR1 and CDR2 are LGHNA and YNFKEQ. This CDR3 is CASSQGGGSSYNEQFF. The DNA of the CDR3 is TGTGCCAGCAGCCAAGGTGGCGGGAGCTCCTACAATGAGCAGTTCTTC.

This chain uses TRBV4-1 with TRBJ2-1; 9 nucleotides agree with TRBD2. This CDR3 contains 19 residues. Germline-derived CDR1 and CDR2 are MGHRA and YSYEKL. J gave up 0 bases and V 4 bases, and 13 bases lay outside the gene matches. Written as DNA, the CDR3 is TGCGCCAGCAGCCCGCGGGAGGGTTTGTTTAAGAGCTCCTACAATGAGCAGTTCTTC. It codes for CASSPREGLFKSSYNEQFF.

This CDR3 is CASSVTSGTSNLFGYGYTF. CDR3 in DNA: TGTGCCAGCAGTGTAACCTCCGGGACATCGAACCTATTTGGGTATGGCTACACCTTC. This chain connects TRBV28 to TRBJ1-2; D perhaps matches TRBD1 (6 bases). CDR1 and CDR2 (germline): MDHEN, SYDVKM. CDR3 size: 19 residues. The V end lost 5 bases, the J end lost 5 bases, and 30 bases lay between the germline ends.

The chain uses TRBV5-6 and TRBJ2-7; D might be TRBD1 (6 bases). CDR3 length: 12 residues. Germline-derived CDR1 and CDR2 are SGHDT and YYEEEE. The V end was cut by 4 bases, the J end by 5 bases, with 10 bases between. CDR3 region: CASSAQGNEQYF. CDR3 nucleotide sequence: TGTGCCAGCAGCGCCCAGGGGAACGAGCAGTACTTC.

This clone was detected only once. The genes are TRBV9 and TRBJ1-3, with D perhaps matching TRBD1 (6 bases). The germline V and J ends were trimmed by 0 bases and 3 bases, with 13 bases remaining between them. From germline, CDR1 is SGDLS and CDR2 YYNGEE. This CDR3 comprises 16 residues. This chain's CDR3 is CASSVDGRGYGNTIYF. CDR3 DNA: TGTGCCAGCAGCGTAGATGGGAGGGGGTATGGAAACACCATATATTTT. Full variable domain (rest looked up from reference TRBV9 and TRBJ1-3): DSGVTQTPKHLITATGQRVTLRCSPRSGDLSVYWYQQSLDQGLQFLIQYYNGEERAKGNILERFSAQQFPDLHSELNLSSLELGDSALYFCASSVDGRGYGNTIYFGEGSWLTVV.

The rearrangement joins TRBV14 to TRBJ2-7; TRBD2 matches 12 bases. V gave up 1 base and J gave up 2 bases; unmatched junction bases: 12. Per germline, CDR1 SGHDN and CDR2 FVKESK. This CDR3 is built from 19 residues. The DNA for the CDR3 is TGTGCCAGCAGCCAAGCCGAAACAGGACTAGCGGGAAACACCTACGAGCAGTACTTC. As protein: CASSQAETGLAGNTYEQYF.

This chain links TRBV7-6 with TRBJ2-3, with D hard to call. The V gene's germline CDR1 is SGHVS and CDR2 FNYEAQ. This CDR3 comprises 14 residues. V gave up 5 bases and J gave up 2 bases, with 11 bases separating them. CDR3 sequence reads: CASSPHLATDTQYF. Written as DNA, the CDR3 is TGTGCCAGCAGCCCGCATTTAGCCACAGATACGCAGTATTTT.

The chain couples TRBV6-1 to TRBJ2-5; 7 positions match TRBD1. The CDR3 is 15 amino acids. Germline-derived CDR1 and CDR2 are MNHNS and SASEGT. V lost 4 bases and J lost 2; bases outside the gene matches: 7. CDR3 sequence: CASSAGQIVQETQYF. CDR3 bases: TGTGCCAGCAGTGCGGGACAGATAGTACAAGAGACCCAGTACTTC.

A single count supports this clone. V and J are TRBV19 and TRBJ2-2; weak D call: TRBD1 (6 bases). The CDR3 spans 16 residues. The ends were cut back, 7 bases at V and 0 bases at J, with 15 bases in the middle. Germline assignment: CDR1 LNHDA and CDR2 SQIVND (reference sequence). CDR3 loop: CASKEARDTNTGELFF. CDR3 bases: TGTGCCAGTAAGGAGGCCAGGGACACGAACACCGGGGAGCTGTTTTTT.

The J gene is TRBJ2-2, the V gene TRBV11-2; TRBD2 might be the D (5 bases). Germline CDR1 is SGHAT and CDR2 is FQNNGV. This CDR3 has 13 residues. The V end was cut by 1 base, the J end by 7 bases, with 7 bases between. The CDR3 sequence is CASSLGESGELFF. In DNA, the CDR3 is TGTGCCAGCAGCTTAGGGGAGAGCGGGGAGCTGTTTTTT.

This chain links TRBV5-1 with TRBJ2-5, with no clear D. CDR1 is SGHRS, CDR2 YFSETQ, per germline. The germline V and J ends were trimmed by 0 bases and 3 bases, with 9 bases remaining between them. The CDR3 covers 14 residues. This CDR3 is CASSLDGAEETQYF. CDR3 coding DNA: TGCGCCAGCAGCTTGGATGGAGCAGAAGAGACCCAGTACTTC.

The genes are TRBV27 and TRBJ2-2; 8 bases line up with TRBD1. Germline values: CDR1 MNHEY, CDR2 SMNVEV (reference sequence). V was pared by 3 bases and J by 4 bases, with 13 bases of the junction left unmatched. CDR3 length: 18 residues. The DNA for the CDR3 is TGTGCCAGCAGTTTCGAGGTCTCTGGGGGACAGGTCACCGGGGAGCTGTTTTTT. Translated, it gives CASSFEVSGGQVTGELFF.

The rearrangement links TRBV7-9 to TRBJ2-1; TRBD2 matches 7 bases. Trimming removed 0 bases from V and 8 bases from J; junction bases left unmatched: 4. This CDR3 is built from 14 residues. Germline CDR1 is SEHNR and CDR2 is FQNEAQ (reference sequence). The CDR3 DNA sequence: TGTGCCAGCAGCTTAGCGGGAGGGCCCCATGAGCAGTTCTTC. Translated: CASSLAGGPHEQFF.

J is TRBJ2-5 and V is TRBV11-3, with TRBD1 matching 9 bases. Germline V gene data show CDR1 as SGHNT and CDR2 as YENEEA. Unmatched junction bases numbered 6, after V lost 5 bases and J lost 5 bases. The CDR3 consists of 14 residues. The CDR3 nucleotides are TGTGCCAGCAGCCTAACAGGGGGCGAGGAGACCCAGTACTTC. Translated, it gives CASSLTGGEETQYF. Using reference TRBV11-3 and TRBJ2-5 for the parts outside the CDR3, the full variable domain is EAGVVQSPRYKIIEKKQPVAFWCNPISGHNTLYWYLQNLGQGPELLIRYENEEAVDDSQLPKDRFSAERLKGVDSTLKIQPAELGDSAVYLCASSLTGGEETQYFGPGTRLLVL.

On this clone itself: The junction does not match germline at one end; this may be a read error. The chain recombines TRBV13 with TRBJ2-7; D possibly corresponds to TRBD1 (6 bases). Germline V CDR1 and CDR2: PRHDT, FYEKMQ (reference sequence). The CDR3 has 11 residues. The CDR3 DNA reads as TGTGCCAGCAGCTTAAAAGGGGGTTGGTTCTTC. As protein: CASSLKGGWFF. The complete variable domain, with remaining parts taken from reference TRBV13 and TRBJ2-7, reads AAGVIQSPRHLIKEKRETATLKCYPIPRHDTVYWYQQGPGQDPQFLISFYEKMQSDKGSIPDRFSAQQFSDYHSELNMSSLELGDSALYFCASSLKGGWFFGPGTRLTVT.

The chain joins TRBV28 to TRBJ1-1; tentatively, D is TRBD1 (5 bases). The CDR3 contains 14 residues. CDR1 is MDHEN and CDR2 is SYDVKM in the germline V gene. The germline V and J ends were trimmed by 6 bases and 1 base, with 12 bases remaining between them. The CDR3 DNA reads TGTGCCAGCAGGGACATATCGCCGAACACTGAAGCTTTCTTT. It encodes CASRDISPNTEAFF. The whole variable domain, remainder taken from reference TRBV28 and TRBJ1-1, is DVKVTQSSRYLVKRTGEKVFLECVQDMDHENMFWYRQDPGLGLRLIYFSYDVKMKEKGDIPEGYSVSREKKERFSLILESASTNQTSMYLCASRDISPNTEAFFGQGTRLTVV.

In this sample, this clone turned up once. Here the CDR3 DNA reads TGTGCCAGTAGTATAGAACAGGGACTAGCGGGGGAGCTGTTTTTT. Translating it yields CASSIEQGLAGELFF. V and J are TRBV19 and TRBJ2-2; 10 positions match TRBD2. Germline V gene data show CDR1 as LNHDA and CDR2 as SQIVND (reference sequence). J was trimmed by 8 bases and V by 0 bases; bases with no gene match: 3. The CDR3 has 15 amino acids.

This sequence joins TRBV11-2 and TRBJ1-2; D possibly corresponds to TRBD1 (5 bases). The ends were cut back, 1 base at V and 5 bases at J, with 11 bases in the middle. The germline CDR1 and CDR2 sequences are SGHAT and FQNNGV. CDR3 length: 14 amino acids. CDR3 coding DNA: TGTGCCAGCAGCTTAGGGGGCCGCGCTTATGGCTACACCTTC. Its protein is CASSLGGRAYGYTF. Full variable domain (rest looked up from reference TRBV11-2 and TRBJ1-2): EAGVAQSPRYKIIEKRQSVAFWCNPISGHATLYWYQQILGQGPKLLIQFQNNGVVDDSQLPKDRFSAERLKGVDSTLKIQPAKLEDSAVYLCASSLGGRAYGYTFGSGTRLTVV.

V usage is TRBV23-1 and J usage is TRBJ2-7, with D tentatively TRBD1 (5 bases). TRBV23-1 is marked as an open reading frame, function uncertain. The CDR3 extends over 17 amino acids. Deletions cut 6 bases from V and 1 base from J, with 22 bases between. CDR3 in DNA: TGCGCCAGCAGGCTTCTTAGGTGGGGCCTCCCATCCTACGAGCAGTACTTC. Its protein is CASRLLRWGLPSYEQYF.

This clone has only a few counts. J is TRBJ1-1 and V is TRBV13, with unresolved D. There are 13 residues in the CDR3. The germline V and J ends were trimmed by 3 bases and 0 bases, with 5 bases remaining between them. From germline, CDR1 is PRHDT and CDR2 FYEKMQ (reference sequence). The CDR3 nucleotides read TGTGCCAGCAGCTTCCGATTGAACACTGAAGCTTTCTTT. Translation: CASSFRLNTEAFF.

The chain employs TRBV29-1 and TRBJ1-1, with D perhaps matching TRBD1 (6 bases). Germline V gives CDR1 SQVTM, CDR2 ANQGSEA. The CDR3 covers 15 residues. The V and J ends lost 5 bases and 0 bases respectively, with 16 bases between them. The CDR3: CSVSQGSVMNTEAFF. CDR3 nucleotide sequence: TGCAGCGTTTCTCAGGGGAGCGTTATGAACACTGAAGCTTTCTTT.

V usage is TRBV11-3 and J usage is TRBJ1-5; D is unclear. V lost 7 bases, J lost 4 bases, and 5 bases lay in between. Germline CDR1 is SGHNT and CDR2 is YENEEA. This CDR3 spans 11 amino acids. CDR3 DNA sequence: TGTGCCAGCATCAATAATCAGCCCCAGCATTTT. The encoded protein is CASINNQPQHF.

The chain couples TRBV18 to TRBJ2-5; 12 bases are a match to TRBD2. Losses at the gene ends were 4 bases for V and 4 bases for J; bases not matched to a gene: 10. CDR1 and CDR2 (germline): KGHSH, LQKENI. This CDR3 is built from 17 residues. The DNA for the CDR3 is TGTGCCAGCTCACGAACGTTGACTAGCGGGAGCACAGAGACCCAGTACTTC. This gives the protein CASSRTLTSGSTETQYF.

This clone was seen just once. This sequence joins TRBV7-8 and TRBJ1-5, with no clear D. Looked up from germline, CDR1 is SGHVS and CDR2 is FQNEAQ. V was trimmed by 1 base and J by 9 bases, leaving 4 bases between them. The CDR3 loop spans 11 amino acids. CDR3 in amino acids: CASSLDGPQHF. DNA for the CDR3: TGTGCCAGCAGCTTAGATGGGCCCCAGCATTTT.

V and J are TRBV28 and TRBJ2-3; 7 bases fit TRBD1. Trimming removed 5 bases from V and 4 bases from J; junction bases left unmatched: 9. In germline, CDR1 is MDHEN, CDR2 SYDVKM. This CDR3 has 15 amino acids. The CDR3 loop reads CASSRATGFADTQYF. The CDR3, as DNA: TGTGCCAGCAGTCGTGCGACAGGGTTTGCAGATACGCAGTATTTT.

The J gene is TRBJ2-3, the V gene TRBV9, with TRBD2 matching over 7 bases. J lost 2 bases, V lost 5 bases, and 5 bases had no gene match. There are 14 residues in the CDR3. Germline CDR1 is SGDLS and CDR2 is YYNGEE. CDR3 amino acids: CASREGTTTDTQYF. The CDR3 DNA reads as TGTGCCAGCAGAGAAGGGACTACCACAGATACGCAGTATTTT.